Reported below is one TCR beta chain. The antigen is unknown. Both about-4-week and about-12-week second-dose recipients were combined. The data stem from a study of T cell responses to AZD1222 COVID-19 vaccine. Study findings and constraints: Sampling that yielded the repertoires occurred only after the peak T cell response. With dominance at 160-218 and 743-854, vaccine-associated CD4 TCRs spanned spike. Just 5 or 6 AZD1222 recipients tested seropositive at baseline.

Trimming stripped 5 bases from V and 6 bases from J, with 14 bases between. Looked up from germline, CDR1 is SGHAT and CDR2 is FQNNGV. The CDR3 extends over 13 amino acids. The protocol was immunoSEQ multiplex PCR, while the TCRdb copy is restricted to in-frame clones and leaves out a portion. This repertoire shows about 100,000 clones, 90% to 95% found once; its top ten account for 6.5% to 10%. This receptor was identified in an adult who received the AZD1222 COVID-19 vaccine. Sample: peripheral blood, taken 28 days after the second AZD1222 dose. The rearrangement joins TRBV11-2 to TRBJ2-7, with unresolved D. The chain's CDR3 is CASSQLSSREQYF. The CDR3 DNA is TGTGCCAGCAGCCAACTTAGTTCCCGCGAGCAGTACTTC.